Sequencing of this TCR beta chain was carried out in a study of blood T cell repertoires in COVID-19. Study information: Samples representing acute and convalescent COVID-19 were sourced from the United States, Italy and Spain.

Germline V lookup: CDR1 SGHRS, CDR2 YFSETQ. This CDR3 has 18 residues. V was cut by 0 bases and J by 3 bases, with 22 bases left in between. Clones were read by immunoSEQ multiplex PCR, and TCRdb kept only the in-frame ones, dropping some. The sample comprises some 30,000 clones, more than 90% of which are singletons, and about 8% rests with the top ten. The receptor was derived from a man aged 65 to 85 with active or convalescent COVID-19. The chain carries TRBV5-1 and TRBJ2-7; perhaps TRBD2 as D (5 bases). The sample consisted of peripheral blood. The CDR3, as DNA: TGCGCCAGCAGCTTGGCCCCCGATAGTGCGGGTTCCATCTACGAGCAGTACTTC. It encodes CASSLAPDSAGSIYEQYF.